Reported below is one T cell receptor beta chain. This clonotype turned up a few times. Its antigen remains undetermined. One base away there is no much larger clone; base qualities are not given. The sequencer was an Illumina HiSeq 1500. The public reads were reanalyzed by TCRdb: fastp trimming at Q25, MiXCR alignment, in-frame beta chains only. Entries that share a CDR3 protein sequence are merged under the most common genes and DNA. The sample table holds about 360,000 distinct CDR3 sequences, of which just under 35% were seen once. 13% of the sample belongs to the ten largest clones. Based on the germline V gene, the CDR1 and CDR2 sequences are SGHVS and FNYEAQ. Ends trimmed: V by 8 bases, J by 5 bases; bases unmatched to a gene: 16. From the cysteine up to the phenylalanine, the CDR3 has a length of 16 residues. Of the read, only the CDR3 DNA is kept; its 48 bases are in frame from base 1. This entry belongs to a study of T cell repertoires in cytomegalovirus infection (dated by TCRdb to the late 2010s). About the study as a whole: Alongside well-studied HLA-B-restricted epitopes, the peptide stimulations were aimed at recently identified HLA-C-restricted CMV epitopes, whose presentation resists viral immunomodulation. Donor HLA type was relevant to the analysis, as public TCR beta signatures indicated carriage of CMV infection together with the matching HLA type. Results the study describes overall, beyond this receptor: In both this cohort and an independent 352-donor cohort, the cumulative frequency of public TCR beta family members distinguished carriers of CMV infection plus the relevant HLA type. The ex vivo response was dominated by HLA-C-restricted CMV-specific TCR beta clonotypes, which also provided the single most frequent clonotype in two of eight donors.

The sample's treatment or condition label, decoded: in vitro stimulation with specific CMV peptide epitopes to enrich CMV-specific T cells. The sequence links TRBV7-6 to TRBJ2-5, with TRBD1 identical over 8 junction bases. The sample was cultured PBMCs, taken from culture after CMV antigen stimulation. This TCR was recovered from a human donor in good health (CMV status not recorded). Some clones in this sample may be carry-over from other donors' samples. The DNA sequence follows: TGTGCCAGCTTATCCAGAGGGCAGGGGGCAGGGGAGACCCAGTACTTC. Its protein reads: CASLSRGQGAGETQYF.